Below, one T cell receptor delta chain is given with its context. These data are taken from a study of gamma-delta T cells after stem cell transplantation. Trimming cost V 0 bases and J 1 base; bases outside gene matches: 5. Germline CDR1 reads TSWWSYY; CDR2 reads QGS. This CDR3 region has 17 residues. TCRdb processed the RT-PCR reads again with the CATT caller. The sample includes around 12,000 delta-chain clones, 38% of them seen just once. This chain uses TRDV1 with TRDJ1; the match to TRDD3 covers 10 bases. The TCR sequence derives from a human donor. It is not recorded whose cells these are; they may come from a transplant donor. What was sequenced was gamma-delta T cells. The CDR3 loop is CALGELSGGYGTDKLIF. CDR3 coding DNA: TGTGCTCTTGGGGAACTTTCCGGGGGATACGGCACCGATAAACTCATCTTT.